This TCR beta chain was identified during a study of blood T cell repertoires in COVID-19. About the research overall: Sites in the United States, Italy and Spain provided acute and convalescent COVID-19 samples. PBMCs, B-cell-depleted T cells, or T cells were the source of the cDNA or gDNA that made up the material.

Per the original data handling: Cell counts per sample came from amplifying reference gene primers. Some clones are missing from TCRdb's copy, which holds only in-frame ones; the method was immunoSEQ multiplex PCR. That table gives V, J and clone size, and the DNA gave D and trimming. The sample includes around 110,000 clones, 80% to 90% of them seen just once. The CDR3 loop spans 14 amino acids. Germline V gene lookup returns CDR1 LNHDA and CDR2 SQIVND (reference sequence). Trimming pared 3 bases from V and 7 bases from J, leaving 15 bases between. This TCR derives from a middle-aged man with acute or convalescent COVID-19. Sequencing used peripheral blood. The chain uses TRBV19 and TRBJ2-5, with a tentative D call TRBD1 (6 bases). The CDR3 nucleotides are TGTGCCAGTAGTATTGACAGGTCGACGGGGACCCAGTACTTC. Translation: CASSIDRSTGTQYF.